A selection of T cell receptor beta chains follows, all from one sample in a study of blood T cells in healthy people across ages. One entry per CDR3 protein, called by TCRdb with MiXCR from the 5' RACE reads. The repertoire holds under 1,000,000 distinct CDR3 sequences, with under 40% as singletons. The specimen was blood. The receptors were gathered from a young man in good health. Both conserved end residues are part of each CDR3.

TRBV12-5 | CASAGGQSSYNSPLHF
TRBV27 | CASREGQVAWYGYTF
TRBV12-3/TRBV12-4 | CASSSGDRGHSEQYF
TRBV7-2 | CASSLNYRGGVNEQYF
TRBV4-2 | CASSQGQGNTGELFF
TRBV12-5 | CASGLDGVQGETQYF
TRBV21-1 | CASSRDRSNYGYTF
TRBV20-1 | CSARRGGDPYNEQYF
TRBV6-1 | CASSEISAANEKLFF
TRBV5-1 | CASSTTDRFGYGYTF
TRBV29-1 | CSVEGNLGETQYF
TRBV20-1 | CSARGPQPSTDTQYF
TRBV19 | CASSDPGATNEKLFF
TRBV12-3/TRBV12-4 | CASSLKSRSEKLFF
TRBV7-2 | CASSRRLAGGIDTQYF
TRBV20-1 | CSAEAGVFGETQYF
TRBV13 | CASSKLAASSGANVLTF
TRBV4-3 | CASSQDRAANTGELFF